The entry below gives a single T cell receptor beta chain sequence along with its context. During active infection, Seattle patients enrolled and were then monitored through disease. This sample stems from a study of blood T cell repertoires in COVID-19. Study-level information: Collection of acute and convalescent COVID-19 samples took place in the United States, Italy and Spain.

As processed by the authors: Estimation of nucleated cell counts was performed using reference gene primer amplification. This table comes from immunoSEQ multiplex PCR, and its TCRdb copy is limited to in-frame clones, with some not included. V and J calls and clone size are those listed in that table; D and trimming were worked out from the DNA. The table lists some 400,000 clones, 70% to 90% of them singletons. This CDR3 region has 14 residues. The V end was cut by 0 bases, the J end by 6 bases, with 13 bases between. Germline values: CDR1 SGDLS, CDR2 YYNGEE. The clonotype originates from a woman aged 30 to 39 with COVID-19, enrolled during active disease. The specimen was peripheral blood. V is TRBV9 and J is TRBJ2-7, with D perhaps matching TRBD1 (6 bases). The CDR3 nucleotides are TGTGCCAGCAGCGTAGCCGGCAGGGGAAGCGAGCAGTACTTC. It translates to CASSVAGRGSEQYF.